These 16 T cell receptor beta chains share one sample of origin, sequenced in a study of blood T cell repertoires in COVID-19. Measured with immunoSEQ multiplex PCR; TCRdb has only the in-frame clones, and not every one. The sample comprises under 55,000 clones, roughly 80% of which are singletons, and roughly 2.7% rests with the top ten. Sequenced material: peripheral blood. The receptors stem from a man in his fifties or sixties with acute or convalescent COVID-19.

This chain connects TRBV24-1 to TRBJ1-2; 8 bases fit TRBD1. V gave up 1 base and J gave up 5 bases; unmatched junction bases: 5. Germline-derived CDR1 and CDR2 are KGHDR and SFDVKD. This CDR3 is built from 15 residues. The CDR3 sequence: CATSDFPGGEYGYTF. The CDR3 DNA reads TGTGCCACCAGTGATTTCCCAGGGGGCGAGTATGGCTACACCTTC.

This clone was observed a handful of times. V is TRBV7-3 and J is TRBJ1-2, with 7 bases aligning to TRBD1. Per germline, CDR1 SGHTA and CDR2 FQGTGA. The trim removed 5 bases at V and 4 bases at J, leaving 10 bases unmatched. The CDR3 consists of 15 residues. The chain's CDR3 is CASSPTGFGLYGYTF. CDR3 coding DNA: TGTGCCAGCAGCCCGACAGGGTTTGGACTCTATGGCTACACCTTC.

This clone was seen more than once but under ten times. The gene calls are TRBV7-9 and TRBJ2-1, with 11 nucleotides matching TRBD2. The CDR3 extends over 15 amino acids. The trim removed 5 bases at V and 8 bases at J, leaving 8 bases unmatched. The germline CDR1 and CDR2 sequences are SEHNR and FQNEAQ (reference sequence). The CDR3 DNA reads TGTGCCAGCAGCATTCTAGCGGGGGGCGGGTATGAGCAGTTCTTC. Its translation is CASSILAGGGYEQFF.

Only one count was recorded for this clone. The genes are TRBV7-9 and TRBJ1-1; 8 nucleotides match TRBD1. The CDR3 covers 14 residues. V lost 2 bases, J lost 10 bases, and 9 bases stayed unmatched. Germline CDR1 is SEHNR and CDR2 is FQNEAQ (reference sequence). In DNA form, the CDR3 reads TGTGCCAGCAGCTTACTACAGGGGGTTTGGGGAGCTTTCTTT. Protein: CASSLLQGVWGAFF. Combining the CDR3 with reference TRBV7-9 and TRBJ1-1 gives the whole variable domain DTGVSQNPRHKITKRGQNVTFRCDPISEHNRLYWYRQTLGQGPEFLTYFQNEAQLEKSRLLSDRFSAERPKGSFSTLEIQRTEQGDSAMYLCASSLLQGVWGAFFGQGTRLTVV.

The CDR3 DNA reads as TGTGCCAGCAGCTCAGACAGGGGGTTTTACAATGAGCAGTTCTTC. Its protein product is CASSSDRGFYNEQFF. V gene TRBV11-2 combines with J gene TRBJ2-1, with 9 nucleotides matching TRBD1. This CDR3 has 15 amino acids. Germline CDR1 SGHAT, CDR2 FQNNGV. With 4 bases clipped from V and 4 bases from J, the junction kept 5 bases outside the gene matches.

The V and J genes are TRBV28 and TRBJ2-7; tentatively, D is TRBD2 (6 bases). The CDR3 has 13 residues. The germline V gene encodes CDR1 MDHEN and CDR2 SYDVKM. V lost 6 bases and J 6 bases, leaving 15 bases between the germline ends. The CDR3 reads CASRPPLGGEQYF. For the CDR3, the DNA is TGTGCCAGCAGGCCGCCTCTGGGGGGCGAGCAGTACTTC.

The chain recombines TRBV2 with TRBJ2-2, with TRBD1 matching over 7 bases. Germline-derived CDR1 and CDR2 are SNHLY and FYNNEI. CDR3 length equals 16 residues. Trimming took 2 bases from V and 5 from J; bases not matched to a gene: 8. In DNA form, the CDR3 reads TGTGCCAGCAGTGAAACCGGGACAGTGGATACCGGGGAGCTGTTTTTT. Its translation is CASSETGTVDTGELFF.

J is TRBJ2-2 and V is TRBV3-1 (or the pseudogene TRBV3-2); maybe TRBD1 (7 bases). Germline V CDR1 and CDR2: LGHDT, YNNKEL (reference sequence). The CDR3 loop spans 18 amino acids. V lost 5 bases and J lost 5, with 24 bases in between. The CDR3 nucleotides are TGTGCCAGCAGCAAATTCGCGGGGACAGCCTTAGGGACCGGGGAGCTGTTTTTT. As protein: CASSKFAGTALGTGELFF.

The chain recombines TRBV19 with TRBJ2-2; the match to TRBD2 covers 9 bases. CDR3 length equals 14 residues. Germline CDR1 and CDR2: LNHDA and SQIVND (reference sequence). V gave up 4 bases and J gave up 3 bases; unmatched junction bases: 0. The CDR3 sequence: CASSSGGDTGELFF. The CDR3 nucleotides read TGTGCCAGTAGTAGCGGGGGGGACACCGGGGAGCTGTTTTTT.

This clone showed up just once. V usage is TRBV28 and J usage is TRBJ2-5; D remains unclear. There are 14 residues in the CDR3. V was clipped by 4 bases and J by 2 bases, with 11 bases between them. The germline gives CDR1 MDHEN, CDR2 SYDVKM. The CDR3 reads CASSSRVRQETQYF. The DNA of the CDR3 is TGTGCCAGCAGTTCCCGGGTGCGTCAAGAGACCCAGTACTTC.

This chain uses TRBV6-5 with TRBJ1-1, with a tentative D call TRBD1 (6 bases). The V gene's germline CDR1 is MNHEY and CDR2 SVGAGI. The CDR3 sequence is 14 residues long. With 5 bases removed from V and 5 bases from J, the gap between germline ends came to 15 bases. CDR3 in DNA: TGTGCCAGCAGTCTACAGGGAGCTAGGACTGAAGCTTTCTTT. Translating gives CASSLQGARTEAFF.

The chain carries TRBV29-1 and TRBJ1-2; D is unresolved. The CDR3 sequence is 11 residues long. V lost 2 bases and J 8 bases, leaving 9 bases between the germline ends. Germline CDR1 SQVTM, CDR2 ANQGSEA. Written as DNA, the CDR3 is TGCAGCGTTGAACCGGAGAGGGGCTACACCTTC. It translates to CSVEPERGYTF.

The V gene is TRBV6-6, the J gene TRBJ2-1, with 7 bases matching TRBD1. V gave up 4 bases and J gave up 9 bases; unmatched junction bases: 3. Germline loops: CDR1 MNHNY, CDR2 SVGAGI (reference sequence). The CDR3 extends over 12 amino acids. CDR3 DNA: TGTGCCAGCAGTTCCACAGGGGTTGAGCAGTTCTTC. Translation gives CASSSTGVEQFF.

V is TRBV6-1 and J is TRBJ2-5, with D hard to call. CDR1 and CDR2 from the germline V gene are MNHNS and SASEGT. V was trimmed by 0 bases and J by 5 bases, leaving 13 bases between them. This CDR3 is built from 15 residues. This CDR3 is CASSEALRSGETQYF. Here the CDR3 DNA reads TGTGCCAGCAGTGAAGCCCTAAGGTCAGGCGAGACCCAGTACTTC.

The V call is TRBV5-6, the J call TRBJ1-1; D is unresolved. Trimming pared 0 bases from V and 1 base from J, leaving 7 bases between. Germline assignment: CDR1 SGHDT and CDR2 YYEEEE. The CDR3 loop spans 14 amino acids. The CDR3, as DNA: TGTGCCAGCAGCTTGGGGAGGTCGAACACTGAAGCTTTCTTT. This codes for CASSLGRSNTEAFF.

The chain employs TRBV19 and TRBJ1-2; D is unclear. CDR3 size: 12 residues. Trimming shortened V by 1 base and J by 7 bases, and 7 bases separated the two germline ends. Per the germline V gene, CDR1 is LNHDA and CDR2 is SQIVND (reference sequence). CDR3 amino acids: CASSIVTGGYTF. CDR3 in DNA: TGTGCCAGTAGTATAGTGACTGGTGGCTACACCTTC.